This T cell receptor beta chain was profiled in a study of T cell responses to AZD1222 COVID-19 vaccine. Study conclusions and caveats: Without day 14 samples, only post-peak T cell repertoires were studied. Donors skewed white British and female; clonal diversity was possibly underestimated.

The table came from immunoSEQ multiplex PCR; TCRdb's copy has only in-frame clones and leaves some out. The table includes around 100,000 clones, about 85% detected once. As for this clone: Its antigen remains unidentified.

The source is an adult who received the AZD1222 COVID-19 vaccine. The starting material was peripheral blood, obtained 28 days after the second AZD1222 dose.

As DNA, the CDR3 is TGTGCCAGCAGTGGGAGGACTAGGAGGACAGATACGCAGTATTTT. Protein: CASSGRTRRTDTQYF. The chain employs TRBV2 and TRBJ2-3; 7 bases are a match to TRBD2. J gave up 3 bases and V 4 bases, and 7 bases lay outside the gene matches. The CDR3 has 15 residues. Germline-derived CDR1 and CDR2 are SNHLY and FYNNEI.